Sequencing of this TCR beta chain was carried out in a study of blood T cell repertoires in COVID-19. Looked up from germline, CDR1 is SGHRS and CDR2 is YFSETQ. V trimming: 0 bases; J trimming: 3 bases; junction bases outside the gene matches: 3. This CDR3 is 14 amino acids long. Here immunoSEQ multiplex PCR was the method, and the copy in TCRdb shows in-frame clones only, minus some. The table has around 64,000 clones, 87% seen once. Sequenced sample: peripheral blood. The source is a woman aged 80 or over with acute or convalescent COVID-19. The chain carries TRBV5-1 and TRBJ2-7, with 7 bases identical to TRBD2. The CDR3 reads CASSLAAGVYEQYF. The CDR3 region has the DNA TGCGCCAGCAGCTTGGCCGCGGGGGTCTACGAGCAGTACTTC.